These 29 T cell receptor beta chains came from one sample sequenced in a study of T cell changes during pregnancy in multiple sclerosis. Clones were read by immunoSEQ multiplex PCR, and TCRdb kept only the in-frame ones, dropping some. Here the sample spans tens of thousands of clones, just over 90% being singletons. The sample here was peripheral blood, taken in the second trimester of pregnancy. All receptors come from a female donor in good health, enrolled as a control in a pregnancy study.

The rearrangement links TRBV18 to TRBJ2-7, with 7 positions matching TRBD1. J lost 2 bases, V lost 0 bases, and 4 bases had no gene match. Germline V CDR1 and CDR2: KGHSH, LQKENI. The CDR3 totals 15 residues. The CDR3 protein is CASSPPIQGPYEQYF. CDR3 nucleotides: TGTGCCAGCTCACCACCTATACAGGGGCCCTACGAGCAGTACTTC.

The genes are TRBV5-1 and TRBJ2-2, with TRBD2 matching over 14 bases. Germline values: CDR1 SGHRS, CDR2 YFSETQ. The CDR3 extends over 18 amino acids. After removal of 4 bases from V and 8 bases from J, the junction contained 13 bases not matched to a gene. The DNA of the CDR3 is TGCGCCAGCAGCCCACGACTGACTAGCGGGGGGGCTGGTGGGGAGCTGTTTTTT. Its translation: CASSPRLTSGGAGGELFF.

CDR3 protein: CAWREGPNYGYTF. The DNA of the CDR3 is TGTGCCTGGAGGGAGGGACCCAACTATGGCTACACCTTC. The rearrangement joins TRBV30 to TRBJ1-2; D might be TRBD1 (5 bases). The CDR3 has 13 residues. Trimming took off 3 bases at V and 2 bases at J, with 10 bases between the two ends. Per germline, CDR1 GTSNPN and CDR2 SVGIG (reference sequence).

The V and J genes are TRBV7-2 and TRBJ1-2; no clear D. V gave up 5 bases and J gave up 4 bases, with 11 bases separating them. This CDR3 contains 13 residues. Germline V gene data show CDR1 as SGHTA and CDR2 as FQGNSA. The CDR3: CASSQDNVYGYTF. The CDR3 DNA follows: TGTGCCAGCAGCCAAGACAATGTCTATGGCTACACCTTC.

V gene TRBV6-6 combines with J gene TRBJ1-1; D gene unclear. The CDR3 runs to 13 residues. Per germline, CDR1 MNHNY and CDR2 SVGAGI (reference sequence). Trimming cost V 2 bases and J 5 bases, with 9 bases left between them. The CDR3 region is CASSYPTETEAFF. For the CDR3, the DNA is TGTGCCAGCAGTTACCCAACGGAGACTGAAGCTTTCTTT.

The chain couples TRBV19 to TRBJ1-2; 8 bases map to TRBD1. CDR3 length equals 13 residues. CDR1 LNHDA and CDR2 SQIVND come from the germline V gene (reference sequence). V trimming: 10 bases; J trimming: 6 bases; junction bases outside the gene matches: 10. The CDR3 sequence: CAIYRGTDNGYTF. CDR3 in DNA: TGTGCCATATACAGGGGGACAGATAATGGCTACACCTTC.

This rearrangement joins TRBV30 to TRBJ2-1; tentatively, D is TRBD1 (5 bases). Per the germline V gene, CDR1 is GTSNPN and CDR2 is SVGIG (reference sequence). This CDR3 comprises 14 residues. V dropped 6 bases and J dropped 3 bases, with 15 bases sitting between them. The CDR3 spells CACIGAQIYNEQFF. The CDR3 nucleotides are TGTGCCTGTATAGGGGCCCAGATCTACAATGAGCAGTTCTTC.

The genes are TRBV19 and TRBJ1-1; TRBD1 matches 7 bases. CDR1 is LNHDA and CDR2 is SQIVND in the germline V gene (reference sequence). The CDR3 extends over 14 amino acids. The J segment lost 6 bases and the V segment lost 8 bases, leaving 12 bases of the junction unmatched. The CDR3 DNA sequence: TGTGCCAGTTCCACGACAGGGAGTTCGTCTGAAGCTTTCTTT. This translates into CASSTTGSSSEAFF. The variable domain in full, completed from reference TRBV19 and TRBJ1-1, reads DGGITQSPKYLFRKEGQNVTLSCEQNLNHDAMYWYRQDPGQGLRLIYYSQIVNDFQKGDIAEGYSVSREKKESFPLTVTSAQKNPTAFYLCASSTTGSSSEAFFGQGTRLTVV.

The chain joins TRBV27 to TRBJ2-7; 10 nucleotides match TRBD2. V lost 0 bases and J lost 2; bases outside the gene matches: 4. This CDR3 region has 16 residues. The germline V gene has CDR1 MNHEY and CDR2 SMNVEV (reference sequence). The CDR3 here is CASSLSGLAGAYEQYF. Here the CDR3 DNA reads TGTGCCAGCAGTTTATCGGGGCTAGCGGGGGCCTACGAGCAGTACTTC.

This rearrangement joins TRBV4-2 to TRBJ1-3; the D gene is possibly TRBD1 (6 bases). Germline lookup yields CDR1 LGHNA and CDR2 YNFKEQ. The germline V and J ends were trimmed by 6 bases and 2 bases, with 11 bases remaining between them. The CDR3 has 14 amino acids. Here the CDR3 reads CASSQGRTGNTIYF. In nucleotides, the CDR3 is TGTGCCAGCAGTCAGGGGCGTACTGGAAACACCATATATTTT.

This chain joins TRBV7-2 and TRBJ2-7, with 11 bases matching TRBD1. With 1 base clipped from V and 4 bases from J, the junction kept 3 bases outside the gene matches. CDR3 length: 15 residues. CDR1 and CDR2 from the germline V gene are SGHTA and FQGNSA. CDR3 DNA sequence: TGTGCCAGCAGCTTAGACGGGACAGGGGGTTACGAGCAGTACTTC. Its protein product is CASSLDGTGGYEQYF.

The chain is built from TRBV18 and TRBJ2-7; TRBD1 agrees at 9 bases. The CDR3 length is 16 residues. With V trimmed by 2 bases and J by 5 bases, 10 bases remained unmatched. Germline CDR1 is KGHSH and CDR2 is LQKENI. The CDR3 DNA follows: TGTGCCAGCTCACCATTGCAGGGGACAGGGCCCAACGAGCAGTACTTC. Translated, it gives CASSPLQGTGPNEQYF.

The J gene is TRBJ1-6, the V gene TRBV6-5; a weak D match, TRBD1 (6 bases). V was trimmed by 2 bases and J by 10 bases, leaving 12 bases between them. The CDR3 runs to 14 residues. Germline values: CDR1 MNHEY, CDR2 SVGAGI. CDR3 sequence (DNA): TGTGCCAGCAGTTACCGACAGGTCGGCTCACCCCTCCACTTT. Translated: CASSYRQVGSPLHF.

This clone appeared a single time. CDR3 DNA: TGTGCCAGCAGCTCAGAGACAGGGGGACGCAATCAGCCCCAGCATTTT. Translated, it gives CASSSETGGRNQPQHF. This chain connects TRBV7-2 to TRBJ1-5; 9 positions agree with TRBD1. J lost 2 bases, V lost 4 bases, and 6 bases had no gene match. The germline V gene encodes CDR1 SGHTA and CDR2 FQGNSA. The CDR3 covers 16 residues.

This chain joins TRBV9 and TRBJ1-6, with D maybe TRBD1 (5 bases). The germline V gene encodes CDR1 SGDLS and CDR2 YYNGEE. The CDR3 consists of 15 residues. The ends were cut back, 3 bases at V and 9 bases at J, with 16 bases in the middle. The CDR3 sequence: CASSATQAPASPLHF. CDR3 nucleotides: TGTGCCAGCAGCGCAACACAGGCCCCGGCTTCACCCCTCCACTTT. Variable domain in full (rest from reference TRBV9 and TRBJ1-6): DSGVTQTPKHLITATGQRVTLRCSPRSGDLSVYWYQQSLDQGLQFLIQYYNGEERAKGNILERFSAQQFPDLHSELNLSSLELGDSALYFCASSATQAPASPLHFGNGTRLTVT.

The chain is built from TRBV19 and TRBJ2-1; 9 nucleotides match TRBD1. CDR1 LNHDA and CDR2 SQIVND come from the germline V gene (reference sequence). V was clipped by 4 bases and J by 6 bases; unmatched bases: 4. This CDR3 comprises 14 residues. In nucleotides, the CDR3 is TGTGCCAGTAGTACCACAGGGGGCTCCAATGAGCAGTTCTTC. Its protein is CASSTTGGSNEQFF. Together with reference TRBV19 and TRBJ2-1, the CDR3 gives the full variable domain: DGGITQSPKYLFRKEGQNVTLSCEQNLNHDAMYWYRQDPGQGLRLIYYSQIVNDFQKGDIAEGYSVSREKKESFPLTVTSAQKNPTAFYLCASSTTGGSNEQFFGPGTRLTVL.

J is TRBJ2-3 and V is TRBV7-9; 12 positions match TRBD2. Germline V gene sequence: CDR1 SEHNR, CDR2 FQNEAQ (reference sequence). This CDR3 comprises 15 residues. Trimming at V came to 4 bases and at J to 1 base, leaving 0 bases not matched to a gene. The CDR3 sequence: CASSSSGGGTDTQYF. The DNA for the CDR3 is TGTGCCAGCAGCTCTAGCGGGGGGGGCACAGATACGCAGTATTTT. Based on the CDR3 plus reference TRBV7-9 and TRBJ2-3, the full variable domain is DTGVSQNPRHKITKRGQNVTFRCDPISEHNRLYWYRQTLGQGPEFLTYFQNEAQLEKSRLLSDRFSAERPKGSFSTLEIQRTEQGDSAMYLCASSSSGGGTDTQYFGPGTRLTVL.

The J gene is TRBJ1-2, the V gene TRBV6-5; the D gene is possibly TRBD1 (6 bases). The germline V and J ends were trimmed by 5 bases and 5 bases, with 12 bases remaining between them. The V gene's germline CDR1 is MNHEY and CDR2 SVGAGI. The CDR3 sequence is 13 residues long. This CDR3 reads CASSPDRIYGYTF. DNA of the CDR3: TGTGCCAGCAGTCCGGACAGAATTTATGGCTACACCTTC.

In DNA, the CDR3 is TGTGCCAGCACCCGCCGTAGACAGGGGTATGGCTACACCTTC. Its translation: CASTRRRQGYGYTF. The chain joins TRBV7-9 to TRBJ1-2; 8 nucleotides match TRBD1. Germline V lookup: CDR1 SEHNR, CDR2 FQNEAQ (reference sequence). This CDR3 has 14 amino acids. Losses at the gene ends were 7 bases for V and 5 bases for J; bases not matched to a gene: 9. Based on the CDR3 plus reference TRBV7-9 and TRBJ1-2, the full variable domain is DTGVSQNPRHKITKRGQNVTFRCDPISEHNRLYWYRQTLGQGPEFLTYFQNEAQLEKSRLLSDRFSAERPKGSFSTLEIQRTEQGDSAMYLCASTRRRQGYGYTFGSGTRLTVV.

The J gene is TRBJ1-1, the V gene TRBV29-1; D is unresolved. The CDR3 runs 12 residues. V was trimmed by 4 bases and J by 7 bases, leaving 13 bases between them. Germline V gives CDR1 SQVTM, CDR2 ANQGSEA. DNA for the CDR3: TGCAGCGTTGTACCATTAACGGGTGAAGCTTTCTTT. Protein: CSVVPLTGEAFF.

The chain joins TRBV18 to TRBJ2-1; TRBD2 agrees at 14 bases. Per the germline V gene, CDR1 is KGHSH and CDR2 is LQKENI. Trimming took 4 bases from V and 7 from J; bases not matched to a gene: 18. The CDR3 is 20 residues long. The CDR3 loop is CASSLSLATSGGAGGNEQFF. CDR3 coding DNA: TGTGCCAGCTCACTCTCCCTTGCGACTAGCGGGGGGGCAGGTGGGAATGAGCAGTTCTTC.

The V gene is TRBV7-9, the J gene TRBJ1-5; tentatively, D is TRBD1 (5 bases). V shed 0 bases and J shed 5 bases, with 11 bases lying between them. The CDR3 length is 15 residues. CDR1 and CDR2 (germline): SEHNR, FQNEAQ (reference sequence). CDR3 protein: CASSLASRGDQPQHF. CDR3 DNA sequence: TGTGCCAGCAGCTTAGCGTCTAGGGGCGATCAGCCCCAGCATTTT.

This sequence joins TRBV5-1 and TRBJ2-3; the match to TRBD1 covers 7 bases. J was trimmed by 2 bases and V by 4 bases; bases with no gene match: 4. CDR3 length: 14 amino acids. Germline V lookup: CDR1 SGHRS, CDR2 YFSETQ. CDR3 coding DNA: TGCGCCAGCAGCCCGACAGGGTACACAGATACGCAGTATTTT. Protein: CASSPTGYTDTQYF.

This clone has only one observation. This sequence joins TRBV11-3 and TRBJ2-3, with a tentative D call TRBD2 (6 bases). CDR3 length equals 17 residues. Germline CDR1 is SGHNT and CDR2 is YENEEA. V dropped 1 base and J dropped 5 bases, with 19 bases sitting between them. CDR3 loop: CASSLVVSRLGIDTQYF. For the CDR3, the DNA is TGTGCCAGCAGCTTAGTAGTTTCGAGACTAGGTATAGATACGCAGTATTTT.

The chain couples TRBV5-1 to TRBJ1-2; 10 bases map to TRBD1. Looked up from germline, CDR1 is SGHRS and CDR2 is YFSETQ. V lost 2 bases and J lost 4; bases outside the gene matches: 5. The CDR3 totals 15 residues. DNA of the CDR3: TGCGCCAGCAGCTTAGAGGGACAGGGGACCTATGGCTACACCTTC. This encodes CASSLEGQGTYGYTF.

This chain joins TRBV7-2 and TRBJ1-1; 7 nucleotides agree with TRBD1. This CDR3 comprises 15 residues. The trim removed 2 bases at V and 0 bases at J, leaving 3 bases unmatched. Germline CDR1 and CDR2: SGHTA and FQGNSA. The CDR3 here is CASSLSGQLNTEAFF. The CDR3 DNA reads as TGTGCCAGCAGCTTATCGGGACAGTTGAACACTGAAGCTTTCTTT. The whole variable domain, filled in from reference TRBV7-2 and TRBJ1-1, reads GAGVSQSPSNKVTEKGKDVELRCDPISGHTALYWYRQSLGQGLEFLIYFQGNSAPDKSGLPSDRFSAERTGGSVSTLTIQRTQQEDSAVYLCASSLSGQLNTEAFFGQGTRLTVV.

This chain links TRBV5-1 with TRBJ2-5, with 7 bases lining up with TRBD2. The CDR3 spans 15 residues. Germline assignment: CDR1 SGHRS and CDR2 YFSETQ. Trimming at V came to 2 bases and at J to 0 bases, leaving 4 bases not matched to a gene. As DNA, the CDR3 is TGCGCCAGCAGCTTTGGGCGGGGGTACCAAGAGACCCAGTACTTC. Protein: CASSFGRGYQETQYF.

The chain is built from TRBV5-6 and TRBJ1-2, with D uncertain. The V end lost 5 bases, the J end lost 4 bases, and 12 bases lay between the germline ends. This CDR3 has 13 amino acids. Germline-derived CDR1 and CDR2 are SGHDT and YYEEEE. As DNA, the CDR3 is TGTGCCAGCAGTACGGGATCCTCCTATGGCTACACCTTC. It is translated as CASSTGSSYGYTF.

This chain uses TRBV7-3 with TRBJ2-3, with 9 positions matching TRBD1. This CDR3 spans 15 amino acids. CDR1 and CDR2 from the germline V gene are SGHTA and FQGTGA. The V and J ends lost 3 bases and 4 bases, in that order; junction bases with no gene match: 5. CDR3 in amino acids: CASSLGQGLADTQYF. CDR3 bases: TGTGCCAGCAGCTTGGGACAGGGTCTCGCAGATACGCAGTATTTT.